The sequence of this TCR beta chain was determined in a study of identical twins. Notes on the study in general: Within twin pairs, the out-of-frame alpha sequences they shared showed excess low generation probability. Whereas memory repertoires showed no such difference, abundant cord blood beta clonotypes carried fewer insertions.

At least ten counts were recorded for this clonotype. The antigen is unknown. TCRdb reprocessed the 5' RACE reads via MiXCR and lists one record per CDR3 protein. The table lists about 550,000 distinct CDR3 sequences, about 22% of them singletons. Only healthy Caucasians were enrolled as donors. V shed 5 bases and J 8 bases; nucleotides not matched to a gene: 8. The CDR3 covers 14 residues. These data were also reused for a study on yellow fever vaccine responses in identical twins. That study reports: Each twin's T cell response to the vaccine was reported to look partly convergent and partly personalized.

Specimen: CD4+ T cells sorted from blood. The clonotype comes from a woman aged 18-29 years in good health. The chain links TRBV12-3 or TRBV12-4 to TRBJ1-4, with 7 bases lining up with TRBD1. The CDR3 DNA reads as TGTGCCAGCAGTCGCCAGGGGGTTAAAGAAAAACTGTTTTTT. Its translation is CASSRQGVKEKLFF.